This T cell receptor (beta chain) emerged from a study of OX40 agonist ivuxolimab in advanced cancers. General notes on the study: The costimulatory receptor OX40 (CD134) was targeted by ivuxolimab, a fully human IgG2 agonistic monoclonal antibody. The paper reports the monotherapy dose-escalation portion (N of about 52 patients) of the phase I ivuxolimab trial. Intravenous ivuxolimab was administered to patients every 2 weeks at six dose levels: 0.01, 0.1, 0.3, 1.5, 3 and 10 mg/kg. Partial responses occurred in three dose-escalation patients, of whom one had hepatocellular carcinoma and two had cutaneous melanoma. In the dose-escalation cohort, 82.7% of patients were male, and the mean age was approximately 55 years, with a range of roughly 20 to 85. Of the approximately 54 dose-escalation patients, hepatocellular carcinoma was present in 19, melanoma in some 15, renal cell carcinoma in 9 and head and neck cancer in 9. Peripheral TCRbeta sequencing was intended to test whether TCR sequence diversity was altered and clonal T-cell expansion was caused by ivuxolimab. Patients were allowed to have had prior anti-PD-1, anti-PD-L1 or anti-CTLA-4 therapy, and around 41% of the dose-escalation patients had previously received checkpoint inhibitors. General study outcomes and caveats: Low levels of normalized T-cell clonal expansion were also seen in some patients who did not respond. The antigen specificity of the peripheral T cells that underwent clonal expansion was not determined. In the 0.1-3.0 mg/kg groups, partial responders were among the patients with the lowest normalized peripheral clonal expansion, particularly in CD8+ T cells. After ivuxolimab, expanded clones were on average more numerous among CD8+ T cells than among CD4+ T cells. Clonal expansion of both CD4+ and CD8+ blood T cells was observed from baseline to week 6 at doses 0.1 to 3.0 mg/kg.

Patients with a history of autoimmune disease or receiving systemic immunosuppression were excluded from the trial. Peripheral blood for TCR sequencing was collected from all dose cohorts at baseline, on cycle 4 day 1, and on cycle 7 day 1. Samples came from an open-label, multicenter, first-in-human phase I dose-escalation trial of ivuxolimab. The trial enrolled adults with locally advanced or metastatic head and neck squamous cell, hepatocellular, melanoma or renal cell carcinoma. Before TCR sequencing, CD4+ and CD8+ T cells were separately sorted from peripheral blood. The CDR3 starts with the cysteine, ends with the phenylalanine, and has 14 residues. Only the CDR3 part of the read is kept: 42 bases, read in frame from the first base. V lost 1 base and J lost 9 bases; the stretch between them is 13 bases long. The CDR1 and CDR2 encoded by the germline V gene are SGHTA and FQGNSA. For sequencing of the TCRbeta CDR3 region, genomic DNA was extracted from the sorted cells. The immunoSEQ Assay was used for sequencing of TCRbeta CDR3 regions. TCRdb provides this immuneACCESS table in a form limited to in-frame rearrangements. Some clones are lacking; in checked studies, under half of them reflect an unresolved V gene, and why the rest are absent is not known. Counted in this sample were about 62,000 clones; around 90% of them appeared once. Of the sample, roughly 5% is held by the ten largest clones.

In regard to this clone: Its antigen is currently not known. Base qualities are not at hand, and no much larger clone is one base apart.

The sequence is built from TRBV7-2 and TRBJ2-1; the D gene is not confidently resolved. The source is an adult with an advanced solid tumor such as melanoma, head and neck, liver or kidney cancer. The sample here was CD4+ or CD8+ T cells sorted from blood, taken in a trial of the OX40 agonist ivuxolimab. The CDR3 is CASSLGGVPGEQFF. The nucleotide sequence reads as follows: TGTGCCAGCAGCTTAGGAGGTGTCCCCGGTGAGCAGTTCTTC.